This record concerns one T cell receptor (beta chain) sequence. Its antigen remains unidentified. The selected patients with pancreatic ductal adenocarcinoma had surgery but no neoadjuvant therapy. This record comes from a study of T cells in pancreatic ductal adenocarcinoma. Notes on the study in general: Blood clonality (around 0.072) did not differ significantly from tumor (around 0.1). Unique clonotypes were roughly 8-fold more numerous in blood than in tumor. The resected pancreatic cancer cohort was biased toward the minority with early-stage disease. Tumors hold more CD45RO+ effector T cells, which may bias toward lower diversity.

The CDR3 spans 13 residues. Germline CDR1 is MRHNA and CDR2 is SNTAGT. V lost 10 bases and J lost 1; bases outside the gene matches: 2. Data came from immunoSEQ multiplex PCR; TCRdb stores just in-frame clones and leaves some out. The data show 15,000 to 20,000 clones, about 90% seen once. Sequencing input: PBMCs. The origin of this receptor is a human donor with pancreatic ductal adenocarcinoma. V usage is TRBV6-4 and J usage is TRBJ2-3; 10 positions agree with TRBD1. In nucleotides, the CDR3 is TGTGCCACCGGGACAGGGGGCACAGATACGCAGTATTTT. This translates into CATGTGGTDTQYF.